This T cell receptor beta chain was sequenced during a study of cytotoxic CD8 clonotypes in ibrutinib-treated CLL. Turning to the study itself: Ten to eleven relapsed/refractory, about 14 treatment-naive; roughly 18 IGHV unmutated. Per sample, productive templates averaged 255,043 and productive rearrangements averaged approximately 100,000. Whole-study results and caveats: Baseline values of clonality outstripped age-matched healthy donors and followed circulating CD8+ T-cell counts.

Assay: immunoSEQ multiplex PCR; the TCRdb copy retains only in-frame clones and omits some. The table has hundreds of thousands of clones, 70% seen once. CDR3 length: 13 amino acids. Trimming removed 5 bases from V and 5 bases from J, with 11 bases in between. CDR1 and CDR2 (germline): LNHNV, YYDKDF (reference sequence). Concerning this clone: Its antigen is unidentified.

The sequence derives from a human donor with chronic lymphocytic leukemia. Specimen: PBMCs, collected after 24 months of ibrutinib treatment. The chain has TRBV15 and TRBJ2-3; D gene uncertain. In nucleotides, the CDR3 is TGTGCCACCAGCCCACAAAATAAAGATACGCAGTATTTT. This sequence encodes CATSPQNKDTQYF.